This T cell receptor (beta chain) was recorded in a study of blood T cell repertoires in COVID-19. About the study: T cells, B-cell-depleted T cells, or PBMCs provided the cDNA or gDNA that served as material.

Germline V CDR1 and CDR2: SEHNR, FQNEAQ (reference sequence). The CDR3 is made up of 15 amino acids. V shed 4 bases and J 6 bases; nucleotides not matched to a gene: 10. Method: immunoSEQ multiplex PCR; TCRdb's copy keeps in-frame clones and lacks some. The data show 300,000 to 400,000 clones, about nine tenths seen once. The clonotype comes from a woman between 65 and 79 years old with COVID-19, enrolled during active disease. The sequencing sample was made of peripheral blood. The chain recombines TRBV7-9 with TRBJ1-1, with TRBD1 matching 8 bases. CDR3 loop: CASSSDRGLYSEAFF. CDR3 nucleotides: TGTGCCAGCAGCTCCGACAGGGGTCTGTACTCTGAAGCTTTCTTT.